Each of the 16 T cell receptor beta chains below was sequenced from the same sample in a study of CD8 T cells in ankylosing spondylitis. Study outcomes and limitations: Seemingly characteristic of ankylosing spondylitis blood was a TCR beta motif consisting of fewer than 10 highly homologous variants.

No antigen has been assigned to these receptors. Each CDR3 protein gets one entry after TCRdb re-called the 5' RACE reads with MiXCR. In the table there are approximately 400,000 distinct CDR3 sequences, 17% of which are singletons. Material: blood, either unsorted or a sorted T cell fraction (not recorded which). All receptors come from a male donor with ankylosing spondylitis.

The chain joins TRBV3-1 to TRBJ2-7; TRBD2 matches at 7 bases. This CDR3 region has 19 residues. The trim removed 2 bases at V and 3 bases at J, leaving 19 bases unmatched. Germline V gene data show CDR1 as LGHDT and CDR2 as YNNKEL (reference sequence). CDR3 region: CASSQHSPRGVALNYEQYF. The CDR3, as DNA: TGTGCCAGCAGCCAACACTCCCCCCGGGGGGTTGCCCTGAACTACGAGCAGTACTTC.

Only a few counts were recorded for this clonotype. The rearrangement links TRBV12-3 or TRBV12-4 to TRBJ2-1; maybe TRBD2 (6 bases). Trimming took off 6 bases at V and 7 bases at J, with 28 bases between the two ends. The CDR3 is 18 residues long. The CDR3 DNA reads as TGTGCCAGCAGCCCGGGATCCTCCTTTAGCGGCCTCCGGAATGAGCAGTTCTTC. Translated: CASSPGSSFSGLRNEQFF.

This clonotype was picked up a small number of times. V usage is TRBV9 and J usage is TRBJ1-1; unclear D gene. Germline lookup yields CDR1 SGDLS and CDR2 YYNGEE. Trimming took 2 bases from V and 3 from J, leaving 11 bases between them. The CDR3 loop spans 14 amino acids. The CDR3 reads CASSVGLRDTEAFF. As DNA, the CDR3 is TGTGCCAGCAGCGTCGGGCTAAGGGACACTGAAGCTTTCTTT.

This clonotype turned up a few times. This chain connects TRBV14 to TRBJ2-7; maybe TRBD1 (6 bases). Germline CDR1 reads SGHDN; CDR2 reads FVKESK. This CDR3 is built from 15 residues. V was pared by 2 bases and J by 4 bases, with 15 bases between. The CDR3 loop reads CASSQWVDRTYEQYF. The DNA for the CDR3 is TGTGCCAGCAGCCAATGGGTGGACAGAACTTACGAGCAGTACTTC.

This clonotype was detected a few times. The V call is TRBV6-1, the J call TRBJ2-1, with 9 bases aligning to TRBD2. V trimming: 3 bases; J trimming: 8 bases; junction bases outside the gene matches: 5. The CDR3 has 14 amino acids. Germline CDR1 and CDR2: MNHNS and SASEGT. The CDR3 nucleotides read TGTGCCAGCAGTGAGGCGGGGGGGAGCGATGAGCAGTTCTTC. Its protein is CASSEAGGSDEQFF.

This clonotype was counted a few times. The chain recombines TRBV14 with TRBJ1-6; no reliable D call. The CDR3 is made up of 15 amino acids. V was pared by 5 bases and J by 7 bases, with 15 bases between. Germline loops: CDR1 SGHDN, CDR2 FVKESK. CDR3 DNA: TGTGCCAGCAGCTTATCGACGGTTGGGAATTCACCCCTCCACTTT. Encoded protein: CASSLSTVGNSPLHF.

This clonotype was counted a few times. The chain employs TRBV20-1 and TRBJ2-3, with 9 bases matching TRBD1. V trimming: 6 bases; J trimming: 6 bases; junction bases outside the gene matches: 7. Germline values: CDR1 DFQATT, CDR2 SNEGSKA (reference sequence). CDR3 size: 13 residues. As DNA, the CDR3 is TGCAGTGCCAGTGACAGGGGGATGGATACGCAGTATTTT. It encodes CSASDRGMDTQYF.

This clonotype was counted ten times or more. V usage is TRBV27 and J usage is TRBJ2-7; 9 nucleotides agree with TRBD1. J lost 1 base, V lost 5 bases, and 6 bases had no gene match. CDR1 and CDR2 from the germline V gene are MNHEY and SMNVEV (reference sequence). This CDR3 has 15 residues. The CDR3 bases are TGTGCCAGCAGTAGCTTCGGGACAGGGTCCTACGAGCAGTACTTC. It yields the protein CASSSFGTGSYEQYF.

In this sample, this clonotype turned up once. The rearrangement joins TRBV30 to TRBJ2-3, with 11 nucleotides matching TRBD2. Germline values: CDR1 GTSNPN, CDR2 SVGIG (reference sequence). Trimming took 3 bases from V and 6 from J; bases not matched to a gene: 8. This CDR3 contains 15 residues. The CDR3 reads CAWRGLAGGSDTQYF. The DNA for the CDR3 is TGTGCCTGGAGGGGGCTAGCGGGGGGCTCGGATACGCAGTATTTT.

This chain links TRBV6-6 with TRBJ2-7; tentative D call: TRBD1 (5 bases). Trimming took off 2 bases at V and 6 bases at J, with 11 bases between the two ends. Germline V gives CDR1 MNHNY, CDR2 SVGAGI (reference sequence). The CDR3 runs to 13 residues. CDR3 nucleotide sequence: TGTGCCAGCAGTTACGACAGCGTAGGCGAGCAGTACTTC. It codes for CASSYDSVGEQYF.

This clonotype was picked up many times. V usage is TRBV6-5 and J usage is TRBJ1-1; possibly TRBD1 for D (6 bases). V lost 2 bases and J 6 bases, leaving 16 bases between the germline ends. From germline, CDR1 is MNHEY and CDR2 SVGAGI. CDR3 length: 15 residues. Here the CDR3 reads CASSYGLAGEAEAFF. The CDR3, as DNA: TGTGCCAGCAGTTACGGGTTGGCAGGGGAAGCTGAAGCTTTCTTT.

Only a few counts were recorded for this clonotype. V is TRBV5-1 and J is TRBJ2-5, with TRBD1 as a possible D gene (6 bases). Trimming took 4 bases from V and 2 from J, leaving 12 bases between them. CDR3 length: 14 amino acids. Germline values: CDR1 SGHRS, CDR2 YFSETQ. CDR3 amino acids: CASSPGQPQETQYF. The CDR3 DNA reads TGCGCCAGCAGCCCAGGACAGCCGCAAGAGACCCAGTACTTC.

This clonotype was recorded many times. The CDR3 reads CASSWGRTTDTQYF. DNA of the CDR3: TGTGCCAGCAGCTGGGGACGGACAACAGATACGCAGTATTTT. The rearrangement uses TRBV7-2 and TRBJ2-3; D may correspond to TRBD1 or TRBD2 (5 bases each). The germline V gene encodes CDR1 SGHTA and CDR2 FQGNSA. This CDR3 spans 14 amino acids. Trimming took 4 bases from V and 3 from J, leaving 11 bases between them.

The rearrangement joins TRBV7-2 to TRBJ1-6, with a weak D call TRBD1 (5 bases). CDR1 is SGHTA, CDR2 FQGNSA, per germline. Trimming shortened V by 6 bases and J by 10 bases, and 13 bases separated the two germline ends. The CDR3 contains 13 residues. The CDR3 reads CASRRQGGSPLHF. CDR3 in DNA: TGTGCCAGCAGACGGCAGGGAGGCTCACCCCTCCACTTT.

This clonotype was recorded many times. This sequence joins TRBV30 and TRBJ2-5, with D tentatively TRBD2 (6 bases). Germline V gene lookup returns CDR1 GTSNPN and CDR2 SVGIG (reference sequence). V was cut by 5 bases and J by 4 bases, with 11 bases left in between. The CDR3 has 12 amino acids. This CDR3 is CAWDGGRETQYF. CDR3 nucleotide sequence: TGTGCCTGGGACGGAGGGAGAGAGACCCAGTACTTC.

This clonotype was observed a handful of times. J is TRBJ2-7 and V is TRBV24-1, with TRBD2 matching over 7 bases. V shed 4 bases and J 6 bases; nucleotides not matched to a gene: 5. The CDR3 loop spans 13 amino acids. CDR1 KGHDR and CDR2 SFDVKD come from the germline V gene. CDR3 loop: CATSEASGPEQYF. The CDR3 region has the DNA TGTGCCACCAGTGAGGCTAGCGGTCCCGAGCAGTACTTC.